The clone carrying this T cell receptor beta chain was counted a single time. Its cognate antigen is unknown. The data belong to a study of T cell clones after liver transplantation. Overall study context: Post-transplant blood was tracked for graft-donor-reactive T cell clones identified in a pre-transplant mixed lymphocyte reaction. HCV positivity affected three of eight recipients; the rest lacked autoimmune or viral indications.

Study outcomes and limitations: A significant post-transplant drop in circulating graft-donor-reactive CD4 TCRbeta sequences occurred in most of the 8 subjects. Graft donor-reactive T cells possibly entered the graft instead of undergoing deletion.

The germline V gene has CDR1 MGHDK and CDR2 SYGVNS. Trimming took 5 bases from V and 2 from J; bases not matched to a gene: 8. This CDR3 contains 16 residues. Method: immunoSEQ multiplex PCR; TCRdb's copy keeps in-frame clones and lacks some. The sample has tens of thousands of clones, 60% to 80% seen once. The rearrangement joins TRBV25-1 to TRBJ2-2, with 7 bases aligning to TRBD2. Sample: CD4+ T cells from blood, taken at the 22-month timepoint. This TCR came from a human patient who received a liver transplant. Some T cells may be transferred from the graft donor. The CDR3 DNA reads as TGTGCCAGCAGTACCCGAAGGGGACTAAACACCGGGGAGCTGTTTTTT. Its translation: CASSTRRGLNTGELFF.